Below, 26 T cell receptor beta chains from the same sample are listed, as sequenced in a study of response to subunit inactivated influenza vaccine. TCRdb redid the calling of the RT-PCR reads with MiXCR, one entry per CDR3 protein. The sample lists about 520,000 distinct CDR3 sequences; more than 7% were seen once. Material: PBMCs from blood, obtained approximately 25 months after vaccination. Receptor source: a man between 50 and 70 years old who received an inactivated influenza vaccine.

The chain is built from TRBV20-1 and TRBJ2-7; D unresolved. The CDR3 is 14 residues long. Trimming removed 0 bases at V and 0 bases at J, with 9 bases between. Germline V gene sequence: CDR1 DFQATT, CDR2 SNEGSKA (reference sequence). The CDR3: CSARDRAFSYEQYF. The CDR3 DNA sequence: TGCAGTGCTAGAGATAGGGCATTCTCCTACGAGCAGTACTTC.

The sample holds many counts of this clonotype. The chain couples TRBV18 to TRBJ2-1; D gene uncertain. CDR1 KGHSH and CDR2 LQKENI come from the germline V gene. CDR3 length: 13 amino acids. V shed 2 bases and J shed 9 bases, with 11 bases lying between them. The CDR3 loop reads CASSPIGGPEQFF. The CDR3 bases are TGTGCCAGCTCACCAATTGGCGGACCTGAGCAGTTCTTC.

This clonotype showed up many times. V is TRBV10-3 and J is TRBJ2-3, with D possibly being TRBD2 (6 bases). Germline values: CDR1 ENHRY, CDR2 SYGVKD. The CDR3 loop spans 13 amino acids. V dropped 2 bases and J dropped 3 bases, with 6 bases sitting between them. This CDR3 reads CAISERETDTQYF. CDR3 bases: TGTGCCATCAGTGAGCGGGAGACAGATACGCAGTATTTT.

The chain carries TRBV7-2 and TRBJ2-1; 7 bases line up with TRBD1. CDR3 length: 15 residues. Looked up from germline, CDR1 is SGHTA and CDR2 is FQGNSA. Unmatched junction bases numbered 9, after V lost 6 bases and J lost 4 bases. CDR3 amino acids: CASSIEGARYNEQFF. CDR3 coding DNA: TGTGCCAGCAGTATTGAGGGGGCGAGATACAATGAGCAGTTCTTC.

This clonotype was counted between two and nine times. The chain links TRBV20-1 to TRBJ2-1; 14 bases align to TRBD2. Germline V gives CDR1 DFQATT, CDR2 SNEGSKA (reference sequence). The trim removed 0 bases at V and 10 bases at J, leaving 11 bases unmatched. The CDR3 consists of 17 residues. CDR3 amino acids: CSARDLTGLAGVREQFF. For the CDR3, the DNA is TGCAGTGCTAGAGATTTGACGGGACTAGCGGGAGTTCGGGAGCAGTTCTTC.

The chain couples TRBV3-1 to TRBJ1-5; D call uncertain. V gave up 1 base and J gave up 6 bases, with 13 bases separating them. The CDR3 is made up of 15 amino acids. CDR1 is LGHDT, CDR2 YNNKEL, per germline (reference sequence). For the CDR3, the DNA is TGTGCCAGCAGCCAAGTCGGGATAGATCCTCAGCCCCAGCATTTT. Its protein is CASSQVGIDPQPQHF.

This clonotype was counted between two and nine times. The J gene is TRBJ2-3, the V gene TRBV29-1; 9 bases match TRBD2. Trimming cost V 7 bases and J 1 base; bases outside gene matches: 3. The CDR3 extends over 13 amino acids. Per the germline V gene, CDR1 is SQVTM and CDR2 is ANQGSEA. The CDR3 coding sequence is TGCAGCGAAAGACTAGCGGGCACAGATACGCAGTATTTT. Translated, it gives CSERLAGTDTQYF.

This clonotype was recorded at least ten times. V and J are TRBV4-2 and TRBJ2-2; D is unresolved. The CDR3 spans 12 residues. V lost 1 base and J lost 6, with 3 bases in between. CDR1 and CDR2 from the germline V gene are LGHNA and YNFKEQ. CDR3 in amino acids: CASSQVAGELFF. The DNA of the CDR3 is TGTGCCAGCAGCCAAGTCGCCGGGGAGCTGTTTTTT.

The table lists this clonotype with a few counts. The chain combines TRBV11-2 with TRBJ2-6; 7 bases are a match to TRBD1. V gave up 0 bases and J gave up 0 bases; unmatched junction bases: 5. Per germline, CDR1 SGHAT and CDR2 FQNNGV. This CDR3 contains 18 residues. CDR3 loop: CASSLEGQTSSGANVLTF. Here the CDR3 DNA reads TGTGCCAGCAGCTTAGAGGGACAGACGTCCTCTGGGGCCAACGTCCTGACTTTC. The full variable domain, its missing parts supplied by reference TRBV11-2 and TRBJ2-6, is EAGVAQSPRYKIIEKRQSVAFWCNPISGHATLYWYQQILGQGPKLLIQFQNNGVVDDSQLPKDRFSAERLKGVDSTLKIQPAKLEDSAVYLCASSLEGQTSSGANVLTFGAGSRLTVL.

This clonotype was seen ten or more times. The J gene is TRBJ1-2, the V gene TRBV3-1; 9 bases are a match to TRBD1. Germline V gives CDR1 LGHDT, CDR2 YNNKEL (reference sequence). There are 14 residues in the CDR3. The J segment lost 6 bases and the V segment lost 3 bases, leaving 5 bases of the junction unmatched. CDR3 sequence (DNA): TGTGCCAGCAGCCACGCCCGGACAGGGGATGGCTACACCTTC. Amino acids: CASSHARTGDGYTF.

The table lists this clonotype with many counts. The chain combines TRBV27 with TRBJ1-2, with D possibly matching TRBD1 (5 bases). V was cut by 2 bases and J by 4 bases, with 8 bases left in between. Per the germline V gene, CDR1 is MNHEY and CDR2 is SMNVEV (reference sequence). The CDR3 is 13 residues long. The CDR3 reads CASSLIQGYGYTF. CDR3 DNA: TGTGCCAGCAGTTTAATTCAGGGCTATGGCTACACCTTC.

The V gene is TRBV29-1, the J gene TRBJ2-5; maybe TRBD2 (6 bases). The V gene lost 5 bases and the J gene lost 11 bases, with 15 bases spanning the gap. The CDR3 loop spans 11 amino acids. CDR1 is SQVTM and CDR2 is ANQGSEA in the germline V gene. CDR3 protein: CSVTLAAAQYF. The DNA for the CDR3 is TGCAGCGTTACACTAGCAGCAGCACAGTACTTC.

This clonotype has only a few counts. The genes are TRBV7-9 and TRBJ1-1, with 7 bases that match TRBD1. V shed 5 bases, J shed 0 bases, and the junction held 9 bases outside the gene matches. CDR1 is SEHNR and CDR2 is FQNEAQ in the germline V gene (reference sequence). This CDR3 is 16 amino acids long. This CDR3 reads CASSPLADRLNTEAFF. The CDR3 coding sequence is TGTGCCAGCAGCCCCTTGGCGGACAGGTTGAACACTGAAGCTTTCTTT.

This clonotype was seen at least ten times. The chain combines TRBV12-3 or TRBV12-4 with TRBJ2-1; 9 bases match TRBD2. The CDR3 covers 14 residues. Trimming at V came to 4 bases and at J to 8 bases, leaving 6 bases not matched to a gene. CDR3 residues: CASSWREGKDEQFF. In DNA, the CDR3 is TGTGCCAGCAGTTGGCGGGAGGGCAAGGATGAGCAGTTCTTC.

This clonotype was picked up a small number of times. The chain is built from TRBV6-5 and TRBJ2-7; tentative D call: TRBD1 (6 bases). The germline V and J ends were trimmed by 2 bases and 6 bases, with 11 bases remaining between them. Germline V gene sequence: CDR1 MNHEY, CDR2 SVGAGI. This CDR3 is 13 amino acids long. The CDR3 sequence: CASSYKQGSEQYF. The CDR3, as DNA: TGTGCCAGCAGTTACAAACAGGGCAGCGAGCAGTACTTC.

The gene calls are TRBV28 and TRBJ2-1; 11 bases are a match to TRBD1. This CDR3 comprises 17 residues. Germline loops: CDR1 MDHEN, CDR2 SYDVKM. V dropped 6 bases and J dropped 7; count of bases not matched to a gene: 14. CDR3 DNA: TGTGCCAGCAGCCCGTGGGGCGGACAGGGGGCTCTTAATGAGCAGTTCTTC. Its protein product is CASSPWGGQGALNEQFF.

Only a few counts were recorded for this clonotype. This chain joins TRBV28 and TRBJ2-7; 9 bases are a match to TRBD1. The CDR3 extends over 15 amino acids. Germline V gene sequence: CDR1 MDHEN, CDR2 SYDVKM. The ends lost 6 bases at V and 5 bases at J; junction bases unmatched: 11. The CDR3 sequence is CASSRIRQGVDEQYF. The CDR3 nucleotides read TGTGCCAGCAGCCGTATTCGACAGGGGGTGGACGAGCAGTACTTC.

This clonotype was observed a handful of times. V usage is TRBV7-9 and J usage is TRBJ1-2; tentative D call: TRBD1 (5 bases). Germline CDR1 SEHNR, CDR2 FQNEAQ (reference sequence). V was trimmed by 5 bases and J by 5 bases, leaving 15 bases between them. This CDR3 comprises 14 residues. In DNA, the CDR3 is TGTGCCAGCAGCGAAGGACGGGGGGTTTATGGCTACACCTTC. It is translated as CASSEGRGVYGYTF.

This clonotype was detected ten times or more. This sequence joins TRBV24-1 and TRBJ2-3; D gene unclear. Germline assignment: CDR1 KGHDR and CDR2 SFDVKD. V dropped 4 bases and J dropped 2 bases, with 9 bases sitting between them. This CDR3 has 14 amino acids. The CDR3 is CATSDRLLTDTQYF. The CDR3 nucleotides read TGTGCCACCAGTGACAGGCTACTCACAGATACGCAGTATTTT.

This clonotype appeared a few times. The J gene is TRBJ2-3, the V gene TRBV2, with D unclear. Trimming removed 0 bases at V and 1 base at J, with 5 bases between. The CDR3 consists of 14 residues. Germline CDR1 reads SNHLY; CDR2 reads FYNNEI. CDR3 residues: CASSEAPGTDTQYF. The CDR3 bases are TGTGCCAGCAGTGAAGCGCCAGGCACAGATACGCAGTATTTT.

This clonotype has just a few counts. V gene TRBV29-1 combines with J gene TRBJ2-1; 7 bases agree with TRBD2. This CDR3 has 13 residues. The germline gives CDR1 SQVTM, CDR2 ANQGSEA. With V trimmed by 3 bases and J by 9 bases, 8 bases remained unmatched. The CDR3 protein is CSVEGGVGTEQFF. The CDR3, as DNA: TGCAGCGTTGAGGGGGGGGTGGGGACTGAGCAGTTCTTC.

The chain combines TRBV27 with TRBJ1-3, with D maybe TRBD1 (5 bases). The V end was cut by 3 bases, the J end by 0 bases, with 9 bases between. This CDR3 region has 15 residues. Germline-derived CDR1 and CDR2 are MNHEY and SMNVEV (reference sequence). Here the CDR3 DNA reads TGTGCCAGCAGTTTTACGGGGGGCTCTGGAAACACCATATATTTT. Its translation is CASSFTGGSGNTIYF.

This clonotype was counted only a few times. The chain employs TRBV20-1 and TRBJ1-5; 7 bases match TRBD1. This CDR3 comprises 14 residues. CDR1 DFQATT and CDR2 SNEGSKA come from the germline V gene (reference sequence). Trimming cost V 2 bases and J 3 bases; bases outside gene matches: 4. In DNA, the CDR3 is TGCAGTGCTAGAACCGACAGGGACAATCAGCCCCAGCATTTT. It codes for CSARTDRDNQPQHF.

The chain recombines TRBV15 with TRBJ2-3; 7 nucleotides match TRBD1. This CDR3 is built from 15 residues. The J segment lost 7 bases and the V segment lost 1 base, leaving 8 bases of the junction unmatched. Germline V lookup: CDR1 LNHNV, CDR2 YYDKDF (reference sequence). The CDR3 sequence: CATSRVRQGPYTQYF. CDR3 DNA: TGTGCCACCAGCAGAGTAAGACAGGGCCCCTATACGCAGTATTTT. The variable domain in full, with the rest retrieved from reference TRBV15 and TRBJ2-3, is DAMVIQNPRYQVTQFGKPVTLSCSQTLNHNVMYWYQQKSSQAPKLLFHYYDKDFNNEADTPDNFQSRRPNTSFCFLDIRSPGLGDTAMYLCATSRVRQGPYTQYFGPGTRLTVL.

This clonotype was counted only a few times. The chain joins TRBV7-9 to TRBJ1-4; TRBD1 is a possible D gene (5 bases). The CDR3 length is 16 residues. Deletions cut 5 bases from V and 2 bases from J, with 15 bases between. Germline lookup yields CDR1 SEHNR and CDR2 FQNEAQ (reference sequence). CDR3 sequence reads: CASSPTREGTNEKLFF. The CDR3 bases are TGTGCCAGCAGCCCGACCCGGGAGGGGACTAATGAAAAACTGTTTTTT.

The table lists this clonotype with a few counts. The chain couples TRBV6-2 or TRBV6-3 to TRBJ2-5; 7 bases line up with TRBD2. The V gene's germline CDR1 is MNHEY and CDR2 SVGEGT. V shed 2 bases and J 4 bases; nucleotides not matched to a gene: 13. The CDR3 is made up of 17 amino acids. The CDR3 nucleotides read TGTGCCAGCAGTTACACCCTCCGGACTAGTGACCGAGAGACCCAGTACTTC. This translates into CASSYTLRTSDRETQYF.